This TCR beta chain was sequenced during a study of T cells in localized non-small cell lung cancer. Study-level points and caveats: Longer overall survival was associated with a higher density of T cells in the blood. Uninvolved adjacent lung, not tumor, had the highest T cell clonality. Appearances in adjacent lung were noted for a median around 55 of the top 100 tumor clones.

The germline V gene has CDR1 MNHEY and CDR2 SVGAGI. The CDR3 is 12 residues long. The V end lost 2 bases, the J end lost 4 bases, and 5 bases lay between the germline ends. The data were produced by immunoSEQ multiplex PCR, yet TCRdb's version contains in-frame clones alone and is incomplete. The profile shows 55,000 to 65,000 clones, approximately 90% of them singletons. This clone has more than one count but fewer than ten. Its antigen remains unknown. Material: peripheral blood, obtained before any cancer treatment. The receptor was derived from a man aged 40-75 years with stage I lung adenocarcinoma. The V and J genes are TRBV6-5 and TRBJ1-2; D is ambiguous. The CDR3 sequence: CASSYGSYGYTF. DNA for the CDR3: TGTGCCAGCAGTTACGGTTCCTATGGCTACACCTTC.